Shown below are 8 T cell receptor beta chains from a single sample sequenced in a study of T cell changes during pregnancy in multiple sclerosis. Sequencing was performed with immunoSEQ multiplex PCR; in TCRdb, only in-frame clones are kept and a portion is missing. This repertoire shows 35,000 to 55,000 clones, 92% found once; its top ten account for approximately 2.2%. The sequenced sample was peripheral blood, obtained in the third trimester of pregnancy. Every receptor here comes from a female donor with multiple sclerosis, enrolled in a pregnancy study.

This chain uses TRBV21-1 with TRBJ1-1; no check of the table's D call, TRBD1, against the DNA was made. TRBV21-1 is marked as a pseudogene. The CDR3 extends over 18 amino acids. In nucleotides, the CDR3 is TGTGCCAGCAGCAAATCCTTTGACAGCCCCCCACTGAACACTGAAGCTTTCTTT. As protein: CASSKSFDSPPLNTEAFF.

J is TRBJ1-3 and V is TRBV5-5; TRBD1 matches at 8 bases. The CDR3 extends over 17 amino acids. The ends lost 1 base at V and 0 bases at J; junction bases unmatched: 6. From germline, CDR1 is SGHKS and CDR2 YYEKEE (reference sequence). The DNA of the CDR3 is TGTGCCAGCAGCTTGCGGACAGGGCAGTTCTCTGGAAACACCATATATTTT. Its translation: CASSLRTGQFSGNTIYF.

This rearrangement joins TRBV11-2 to TRBJ2-7; 10 nucleotides agree with TRBD2. The CDR3 sequence is 17 residues long. Germline V lookup: CDR1 SGHAT, CDR2 FQNNGV. V lost 1 base, J lost 3 bases, and 9 bases stayed unmatched. In DNA form, the CDR3 reads TGTGCCAGCAGCTTAGTGCGACTAGCGGGCGCCCACTACGAGCAGTACTTC. As protein: CASSLVRLAGAHYEQYF.

The chain is built from TRBV6-5 and TRBJ1-6; the D is unclear. The ends were cut back, 6 bases at V and 10 bases at J, with 13 bases in the middle. This CDR3 has 13 residues. CDR1 is MNHEY, CDR2 SVGAGI, per germline. CDR3 sequence: CASSSRGESPLHF. Here the CDR3 DNA reads TGTGCCAGCAGCTCGAGAGGTGAATCACCCCTCCACTTT.

The chain is built from TRBV6-4 and TRBJ1-4; the D gene is possibly TRBD1 (6 bases). V lost 6 bases and J lost 2, with 13 bases in between. The CDR3 covers 15 residues. In germline, CDR1 is MRHNA, CDR2 SNTAGT. The CDR3 sequence: CASRASGATNEKLFF. The CDR3 nucleotides read TGTGCCAGCAGAGCCTCAGGGGCGACTAATGAAAAACTGTTTTTT.

V and J are TRBV25-1 and TRBJ2-7; TRBD1 matches 7 bases. This CDR3 has 11 amino acids. Germline lookup yields CDR1 MGHDK and CDR2 SYGVNS. With V trimmed by 3 bases and J by 8 bases, 1 base remained unmatched. CDR3 loop: CASSDRGKQYF. The CDR3 nucleotides are TGTGCCAGCAGTGACAGGGGGAAGCAGTACTTC.

This rearrangement joins TRBV29-1 to TRBJ1-4, with a possible D match to TRBD1 (5 bases). The V and J ends lost 5 bases and 8 bases respectively, with 24 bases between them. The germline gives CDR1 SQVTM, CDR2 ANQGSEA. The CDR3 totals 16 residues. The CDR3 DNA sequence: TGCAGCGTTTATATTTTCGGGCGACGACAGATCGAAAAACTGTTTTTT. Amino acid sequence: CSVYIFGRRQIEKLFF.

The chain combines TRBV16 with TRBJ1-6; D not certain. The CDR3 is made up of 16 amino acids. CDR1 and CDR2 (germline): KGHSY, FQNENV. Deletions cut 0 bases from V and 4 bases from J, with 10 bases between. The CDR3 DNA reads TGTGCCAGCAGCCAATCGGCCGACTCTTATAATTCACCCCTCCACTTT. Translated, it gives CASSQSADSYNSPLHF.